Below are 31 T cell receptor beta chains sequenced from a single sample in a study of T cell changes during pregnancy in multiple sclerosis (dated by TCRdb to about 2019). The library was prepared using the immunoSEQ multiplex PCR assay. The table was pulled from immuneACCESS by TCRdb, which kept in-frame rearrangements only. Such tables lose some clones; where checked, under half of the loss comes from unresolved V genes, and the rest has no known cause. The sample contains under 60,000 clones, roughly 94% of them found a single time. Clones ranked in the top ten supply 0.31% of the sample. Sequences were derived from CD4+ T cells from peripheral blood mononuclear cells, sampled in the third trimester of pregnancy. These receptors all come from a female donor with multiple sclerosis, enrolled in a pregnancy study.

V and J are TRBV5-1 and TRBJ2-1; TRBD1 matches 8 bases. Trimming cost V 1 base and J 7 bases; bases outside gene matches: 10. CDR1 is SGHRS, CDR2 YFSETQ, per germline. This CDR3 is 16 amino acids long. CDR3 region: CASSLTGQGRPNEQFF. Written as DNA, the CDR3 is TGCGCCAGCAGCTTGACCGGACAGGGAAGGCCAAATGAGCAGTTCTTC.

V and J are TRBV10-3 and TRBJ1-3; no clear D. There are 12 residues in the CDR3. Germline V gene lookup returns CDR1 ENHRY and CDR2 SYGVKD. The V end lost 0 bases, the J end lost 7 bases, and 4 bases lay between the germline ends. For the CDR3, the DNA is TGTGCCATCAGTGAGTCGGAGAACACCATATATTTT. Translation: CAISESENTIYF.

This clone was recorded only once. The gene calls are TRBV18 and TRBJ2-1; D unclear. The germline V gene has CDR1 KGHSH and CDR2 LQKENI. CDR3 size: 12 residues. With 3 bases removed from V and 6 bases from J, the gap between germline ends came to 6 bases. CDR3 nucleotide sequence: TGTGCCAGCTCACCGACAATCAATGAGCAGTTCTTC. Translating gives CASSPTINEQFF.

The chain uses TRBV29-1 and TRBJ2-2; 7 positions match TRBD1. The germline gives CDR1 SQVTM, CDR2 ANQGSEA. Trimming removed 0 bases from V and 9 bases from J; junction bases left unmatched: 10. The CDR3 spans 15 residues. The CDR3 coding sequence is TGCAGCGTTGAAGACACCCGACAGGGAAGGCGGGAGCTGTTTTTT. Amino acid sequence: CSVEDTRQGRRELFF.

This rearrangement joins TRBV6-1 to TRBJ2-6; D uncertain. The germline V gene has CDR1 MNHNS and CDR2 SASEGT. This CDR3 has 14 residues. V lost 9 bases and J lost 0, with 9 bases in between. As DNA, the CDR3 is TGTGCCAGTCTACCGGTCTCTGGGGCCAACGTCCTGACTTTC. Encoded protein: CASLPVSGANVLTF.

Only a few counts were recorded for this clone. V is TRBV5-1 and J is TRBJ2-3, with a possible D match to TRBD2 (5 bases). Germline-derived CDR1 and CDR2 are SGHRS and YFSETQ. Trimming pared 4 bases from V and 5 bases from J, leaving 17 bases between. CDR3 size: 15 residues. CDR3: CASSNALATLDTQYF. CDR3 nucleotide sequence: TGCGCCAGCAGCAACGCGCTAGCAACCCTAGATACGCAGTATTTT.

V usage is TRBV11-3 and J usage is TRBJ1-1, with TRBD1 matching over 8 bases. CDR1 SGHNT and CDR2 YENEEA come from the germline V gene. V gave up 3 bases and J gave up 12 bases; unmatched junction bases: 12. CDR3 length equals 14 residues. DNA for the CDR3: TGTGCCAGCAGCTTCTTGGGACAGGACTACCAAACTTTCTTT. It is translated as CASSFLGQDYQTFF.

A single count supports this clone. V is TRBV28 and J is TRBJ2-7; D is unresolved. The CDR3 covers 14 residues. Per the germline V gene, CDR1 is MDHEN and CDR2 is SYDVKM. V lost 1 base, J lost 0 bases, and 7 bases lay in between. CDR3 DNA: TGTGCCAGCAGTTTATACTCACTCTCCTACGAGCAGTACTTC. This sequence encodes CASSLYSLSYEQYF.

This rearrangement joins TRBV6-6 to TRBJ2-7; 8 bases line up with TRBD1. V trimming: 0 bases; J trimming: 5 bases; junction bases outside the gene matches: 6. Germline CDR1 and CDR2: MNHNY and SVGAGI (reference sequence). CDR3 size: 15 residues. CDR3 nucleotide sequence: TGTGCCAGCAGTTACTCTACCCAGGGGGCCCACGAGCAGTACTTC. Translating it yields CASSYSTQGAHEQYF.

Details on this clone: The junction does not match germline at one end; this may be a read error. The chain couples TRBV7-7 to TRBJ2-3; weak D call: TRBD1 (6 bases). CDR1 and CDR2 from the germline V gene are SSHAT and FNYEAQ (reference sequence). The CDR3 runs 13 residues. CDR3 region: CASSLNLRTEQYF. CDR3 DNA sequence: TGTGCTAGCAGCTTAAACCTGAGGACAGAACAGTATTTT.

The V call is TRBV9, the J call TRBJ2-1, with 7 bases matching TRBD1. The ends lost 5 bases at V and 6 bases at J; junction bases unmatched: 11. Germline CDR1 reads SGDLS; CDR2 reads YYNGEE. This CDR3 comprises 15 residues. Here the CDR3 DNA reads TGTGCCAGCAGACAACCGGGACAGAGAATCAATGAGCAGTTCTTC. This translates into CASRQPGQRINEQFF.

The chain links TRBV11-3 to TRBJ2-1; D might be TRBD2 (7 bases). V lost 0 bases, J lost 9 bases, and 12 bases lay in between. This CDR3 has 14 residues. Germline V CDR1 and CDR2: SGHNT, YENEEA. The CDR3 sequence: CASSLDGRGLEQFF. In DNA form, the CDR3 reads TGTGCCAGCAGCTTAGATGGGCGGGGGCTTGAGCAGTTCTTC.

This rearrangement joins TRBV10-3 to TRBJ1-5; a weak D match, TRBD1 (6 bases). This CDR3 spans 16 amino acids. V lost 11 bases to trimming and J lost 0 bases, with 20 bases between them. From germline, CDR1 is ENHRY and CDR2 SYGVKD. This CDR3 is CAEWRGGWYSNQPQHF. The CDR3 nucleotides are TGTGCCGAATGGAGGGGGGGTTGGTATAGCAATCAGCCCCAGCATTTT.

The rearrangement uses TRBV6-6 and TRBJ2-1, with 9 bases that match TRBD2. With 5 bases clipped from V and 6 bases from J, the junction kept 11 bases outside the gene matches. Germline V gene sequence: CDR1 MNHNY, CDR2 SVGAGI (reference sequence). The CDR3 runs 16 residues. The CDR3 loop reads CASSGNLAGYGNEQFF. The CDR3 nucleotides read TGTGCCAGCAGTGGAAACCTAGCGGGATATGGCAATGAGCAGTTCTTC.

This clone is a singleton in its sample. In DNA, the CDR3 is TGTGCCACCAGCAGAGTACCGGGACATAAGGATGGATTATCCAAAAACATTCAGTACTTC. As protein: CATSRVPGHKDGLSKNIQYF. The V and J genes are TRBV15 and TRBJ2-4; a possible D gene is TRBD1 (6 bases). Germline CDR1 and CDR2: LNHNV and YYDKDF (reference sequence). The CDR3 contains 20 residues. V dropped 1 base and J dropped 2 bases, with 24 bases sitting between them.

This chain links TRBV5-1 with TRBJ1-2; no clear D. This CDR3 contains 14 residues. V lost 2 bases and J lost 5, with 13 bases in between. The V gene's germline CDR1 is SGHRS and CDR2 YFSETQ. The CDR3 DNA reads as TGCGCCAGCAGCTTCGACGGAGGACGATATGGCTACACCTTC. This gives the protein CASSFDGGRYGYTF.

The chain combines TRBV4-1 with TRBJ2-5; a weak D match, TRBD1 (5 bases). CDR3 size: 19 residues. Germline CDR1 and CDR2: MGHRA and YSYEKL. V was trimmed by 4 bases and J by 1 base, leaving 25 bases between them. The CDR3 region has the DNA TGCGCCAGCAGCCCCAACCAAGGGATATGGGGCAGTTCCCAAGAGACCCAGTACTTC. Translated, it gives CASSPNQGIWGSSQETQYF.

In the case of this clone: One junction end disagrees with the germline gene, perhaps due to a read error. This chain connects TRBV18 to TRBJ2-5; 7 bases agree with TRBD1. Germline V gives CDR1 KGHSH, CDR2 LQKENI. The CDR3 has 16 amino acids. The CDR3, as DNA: TGTGCCAGCTCATCACCAACGGACAGGAGTCAAGAGACCCAGTACTTC. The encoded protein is CASSSPTDRSQETQYF.

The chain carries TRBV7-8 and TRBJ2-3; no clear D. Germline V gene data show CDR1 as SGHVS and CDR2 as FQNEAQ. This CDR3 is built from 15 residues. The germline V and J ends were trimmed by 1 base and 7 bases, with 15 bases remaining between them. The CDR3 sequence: CASSLGRRQLNTQYF. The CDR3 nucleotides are TGTGCCAGCAGCTTAGGTCGGCGGCAATTGAATACGCAGTATTTT.

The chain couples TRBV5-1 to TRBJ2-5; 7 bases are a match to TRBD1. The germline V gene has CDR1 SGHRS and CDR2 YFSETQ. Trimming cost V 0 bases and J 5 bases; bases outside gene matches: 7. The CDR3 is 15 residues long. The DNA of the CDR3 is TGCGCCAGCAGCTTGGCCGGGGACAGACGGGAGACCCAGTACTTC. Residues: CASSLAGDRRETQYF. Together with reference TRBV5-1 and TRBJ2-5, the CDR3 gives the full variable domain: KAGVTQTPRYLIKTRGQQVTLSCSPISGHRSVSWYQQTPGQGLQFLFEYFSETQRNKGNFPGRFSGRQFSNSRSEMNVSTLELGDSALYLCASSLAGDRRETQYFGPGTRLLVL.

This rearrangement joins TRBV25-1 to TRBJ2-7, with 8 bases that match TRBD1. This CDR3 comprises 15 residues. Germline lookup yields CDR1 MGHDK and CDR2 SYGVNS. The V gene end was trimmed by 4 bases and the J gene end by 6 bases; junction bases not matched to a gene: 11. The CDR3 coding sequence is TGTGCCAGCAGTGCATACCGGGACAGGATGGGCGAGCAGTACTTC. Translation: CASSAYRDRMGEQYF.

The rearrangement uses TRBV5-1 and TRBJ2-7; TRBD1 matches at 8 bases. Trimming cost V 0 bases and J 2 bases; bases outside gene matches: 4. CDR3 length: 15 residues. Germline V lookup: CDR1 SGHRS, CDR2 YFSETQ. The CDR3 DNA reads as TGCGCCAGCAGCTTGGAGGGGACAGGTACCTACGAGCAGTACTTC. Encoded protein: CASSLEGTGTYEQYF.

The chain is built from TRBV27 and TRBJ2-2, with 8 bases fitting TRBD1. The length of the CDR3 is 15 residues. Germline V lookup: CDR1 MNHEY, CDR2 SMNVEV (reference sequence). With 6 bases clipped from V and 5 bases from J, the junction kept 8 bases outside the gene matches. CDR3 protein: CASRPTGERTGELFF. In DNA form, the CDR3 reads TGTGCCAGCAGACCGACAGGGGAGCGGACCGGGGAGCTGTTTTTT.

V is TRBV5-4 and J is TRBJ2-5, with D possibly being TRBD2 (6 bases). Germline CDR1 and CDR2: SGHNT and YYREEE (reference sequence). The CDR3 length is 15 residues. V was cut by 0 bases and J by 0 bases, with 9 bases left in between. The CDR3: CASSLAGLYQETQYF. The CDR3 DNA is TGTGCCAGCAGCTTGGCGGGACTCTACCAAGAGACCCAGTACTTC.

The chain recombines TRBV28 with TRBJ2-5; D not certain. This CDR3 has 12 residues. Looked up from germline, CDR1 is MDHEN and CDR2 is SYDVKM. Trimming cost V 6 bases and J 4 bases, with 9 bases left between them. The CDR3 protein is CASSLPGETQYF. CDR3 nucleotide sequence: TGTGCCAGCAGCCTCCCAGGAGAGACCCAGTACTTC.

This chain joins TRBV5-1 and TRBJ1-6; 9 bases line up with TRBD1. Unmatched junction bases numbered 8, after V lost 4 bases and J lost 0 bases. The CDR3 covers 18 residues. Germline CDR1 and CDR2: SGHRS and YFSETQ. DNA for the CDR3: TGCGCCAGCAGCGTCGGACAGGGGCAGAGCTCCTATAATTCACCCCTCCACTTT. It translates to CASSVGQGQSSYNSPLHF.

CDR3 nucleotide sequence: TGTGCCAGTAGTATAGAGGCCCGCAATGAGCAGTTCTTC. It translates to CASSIEARNEQFF. The J gene is TRBJ2-1, the V gene TRBV19; D is undetermined. The CDR3 length is 13 residues. Germline lookup yields CDR1 LNHDA and CDR2 SQIVND (reference sequence). The ends were cut back, 0 bases at V and 6 bases at J, with 6 bases in the middle.

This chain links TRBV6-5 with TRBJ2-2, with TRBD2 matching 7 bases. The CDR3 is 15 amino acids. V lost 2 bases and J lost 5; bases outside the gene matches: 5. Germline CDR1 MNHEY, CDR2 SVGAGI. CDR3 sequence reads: CASSYSGTRTGELFF. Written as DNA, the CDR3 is TGTGCCAGCAGTTACAGCGGGACTCGGACCGGGGAGCTGTTTTTT.

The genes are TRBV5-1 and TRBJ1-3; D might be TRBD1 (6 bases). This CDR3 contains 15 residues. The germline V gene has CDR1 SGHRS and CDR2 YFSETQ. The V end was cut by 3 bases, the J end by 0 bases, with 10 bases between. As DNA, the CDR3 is TGCGCCAGCAGCTCGGGGGGCATCTCTGGAAACACCATATATTTT. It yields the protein CASSSGGISGNTIYF.

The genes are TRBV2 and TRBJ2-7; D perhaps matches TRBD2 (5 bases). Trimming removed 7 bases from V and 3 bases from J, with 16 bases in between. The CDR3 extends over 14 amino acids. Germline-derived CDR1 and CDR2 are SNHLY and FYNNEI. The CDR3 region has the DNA TGTGCCAGCACCACGGAGGTTTTCGGCTACGAGCAGTACTTC. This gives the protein CASTTEVFGYEQYF.

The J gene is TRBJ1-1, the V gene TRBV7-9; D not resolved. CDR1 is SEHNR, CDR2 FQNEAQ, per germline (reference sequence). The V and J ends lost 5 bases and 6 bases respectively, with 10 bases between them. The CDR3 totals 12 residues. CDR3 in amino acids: CASSDRGSEAFF. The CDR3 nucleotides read TGTGCCAGCAGCGACCGGGGATCTGAAGCTTTCTTT.